This record covers a single TCR beta chain. Here immunoSEQ multiplex PCR was the method, and the copy in TCRdb shows in-frame clones only, minus some. This table holds 89,000 or so clones, about 86% found once. This sample was included in a study of T cell responses to AZD1222 COVID-19 vaccine. The CDR3 consists of 13 residues. The TCR was taken from an adult in good health. V usage is TRBV21-1 and J usage is TRBJ2-7; the tabulated D call, TRBD2, remains unverified against the DNA. TRBV21-1 is tagged as a pseudogene. This specimen was peripheral blood, taken on day 0 of AZD1222 vaccination. This chain's CDR3 is CASSITKATTQYF. The CDR3 coding sequence is TGTGCCAGCAGCATTACCAAGGCGACTACGCAGTACTTC.